The 23 T cell receptor beta chains below were found in one sample sequenced in a study of cytomegalovirus exposure and HLA in healthy donors. PCR primers comprised 60 Vbeta and 13 Jbeta primers. Libraries were prepared by immunoSEQ multiplex PCR; TCRdb keeps only in-frame clonotypes and omits some of them. Of 100,000 or so clones detected, 74% appear once; the ten largest clones hold 2.6%. The sample consisted of PBMCs. The receptor set was obtained from a man between 45 and 60 years old in good health and CMV-seropositive.

V and J are TRBV6-1 and TRBJ2-1; 13 nucleotides line up with TRBD2. Germline CDR1 is MNHNS and CDR2 is SASEGT. V was pared by 5 bases and J by 4 bases, with 2 bases of the junction left unmatched. The CDR3 runs to 15 residues. As DNA, the CDR3 is TGTGCCAGCAGTAAGGGACTAGCGGGATACAATGAGCAGTTCTTC. Its protein is CASSKGLAGYNEQFF.

V and J are TRBV15 and TRBJ2-5; TRBD2 matches at 13 bases. The CDR3 is 16 residues long. The V gene's germline CDR1 is LNHNV and CDR2 YYDKDF (reference sequence). J was trimmed by 2 bases and V by 5 bases; bases with no gene match: 5. CDR3 protein: CATSRETSGGQETQYF. CDR3 in DNA: TGTGCCACCAGCCGTGAGACTAGCGGGGGGCAAGAGACCCAGTACTTC.

The J gene is TRBJ2-7, the V gene TRBV29-1; D possibly corresponds to TRBD2 (6 bases). Germline V gene data show CDR1 as SQVTM and CDR2 as ANQGSEA. Trimming left V 4 bases short and J 1 base short, with 8 bases between. The CDR3 totals 12 residues. The CDR3 region is CSVGRGSYEQYF. The CDR3 DNA is TGCAGCGTTGGGCGGGGTTCCTACGAGCAGTACTTC.

This clone was detected once. J is TRBJ1-1 and V is TRBV19, with TRBD1 matching 10 bases. Trimming removed 5 bases from V and 5 bases from J; junction bases left unmatched: 11. The CDR3 has 16 residues. Germline V lookup: CDR1 LNHDA, CDR2 SQIVND (reference sequence). Written as DNA, the CDR3 is TGTGCCAGTAGTCTGACAGGGGGCGTTTCGATAACTGAAGCTTTCTTT. Its translation is CASSLTGGVSITEAFF.

The V gene is TRBV29-1, the J gene TRBJ2-7; unclear D gene. The CDR3 runs 14 residues. The V end lost 0 bases, the J end lost 4 bases, and 13 bases lay between the germline ends. The germline CDR1 and CDR2 sequences are SQVTM and ANQGSEA. CDR3 bases: TGCAGCGTTGAAGATATGAACAGCCCGTACGAGCAGTACTTC. It codes for CSVEDMNSPYEQYF.

The chain employs TRBV10-3 and TRBJ2-7; possibly TRBD1 for D (6 bases). Germline lookup yields CDR1 ENHRY and CDR2 SYGVKD. The CDR3 has 15 amino acids. V lost 2 bases, J lost 1 base, and 12 bases lay in between. CDR3 nucleotide sequence: TGTGCCATCAGTGAGCAAACAAGGGGGTCCTACGAGCAGTACTTC. Its translation: CAISEQTRGSYEQYF.

The genes are TRBV6-4 and TRBJ2-1; TRBD2 matches 8 bases. V lost 6 bases, J lost 8 bases, and 9 bases stayed unmatched. Germline CDR1 reads MRHNA; CDR2 reads SNTAGT. CDR3 size: 14 residues. The CDR3 region has the DNA TGTGCCAGCAGGGCGGGGGGACTAGGCCATGAGCAGTTCTTC. It specifies CASRAGGLGHEQFF.

V is TRBV7-3 and J is TRBJ2-4, with a possible D match to TRBD1 (6 bases). CDR3 length: 13 amino acids. The germline V gene encodes CDR1 SGHTA and CDR2 FQGTGA. Trimming cost V 3 bases and J 4 bases, with 7 bases left between them. The CDR3 DNA is TGTGCCAGCAGCTTGGACAGAAAAAACATTCAGTACTTC. This codes for CASSLDRKNIQYF.

This clone was seen only once. The chain links TRBV27 to TRBJ1-5; D not certain. Germline CDR1 is MNHEY and CDR2 is SMNVEV (reference sequence). The V gene lost 5 bases and the J gene lost 0 bases, with 5 bases spanning the gap. There are 13 residues in the CDR3. The CDR3 is CASSLLSNQPQHF. In DNA, the CDR3 is TGTGCCAGCAGTCTACTTAGCAATCAGCCCCAGCATTTT.

Worth noting for this clone: One end of the junction does not line up with germline, which may come from a read error. V and J are TRBV5-1 and TRBJ1-6; 7 positions agree with TRBD1. The germline gives CDR1 SGHRS, CDR2 YFSETQ. The CDR3 spans 14 residues. CDR3 coding DNA: TGCGCCAGCAGAGACAGGGTCTTTAATTCACCCTTCCACTTT. This codes for CASRDRVFNSPFHF.

The chain carries TRBV9 and TRBJ1-1; unclear D gene. The CDR3 totals 15 residues. V gave up 3 bases and J gave up 0 bases, with 12 bases separating them. Germline loops: CDR1 SGDLS, CDR2 YYNGEE. The CDR3 region is CASSAGGQMNTEAFF. CDR3 coding DNA: TGTGCCAGCAGCGCCGGCGGGCAGATGAACACTGAAGCTTTCTTT.

V is TRBV5-1 and J is TRBJ1-6; 8 bases fit TRBD1. Germline V gene lookup returns CDR1 SGHRS and CDR2 YFSETQ. The ends lost 3 bases at V and 7 bases at J; junction bases unmatched: 3. The CDR3 length is 14 residues. For the CDR3, the DNA is TGCGCCAGCAGCTCAGGACAGGGAAATTCACCCCTCCACTTT. Its translation is CASSSGQGNSPLHF.

This clone was picked up a small number of times. The chain has TRBV30 and TRBJ1-3; D is perhaps TRBD1 (5 bases). Trimming shortened V by 2 bases and J by 9 bases, and 8 bases separated the two germline ends. Germline V gene data show CDR1 as GTSNPN and CDR2 as SVGIG (reference sequence). The CDR3 consists of 11 residues. This CDR3 is CAWSSGGTIYF. Written as DNA, the CDR3 is TGTGCCTGGAGTAGCGGGGGCACCATATATTTT.

This sequence joins TRBV6-6 and TRBJ1-5; maybe TRBD1 (5 bases). The CDR3 totals 16 residues. CDR1 is MNHNY and CDR2 is SVGAGI in the germline V gene (reference sequence). Trimming removed 5 bases at V and 1 base at J, with 15 bases between. The chain's CDR3 is CASSPRGGTSNQPQHF. The CDR3 DNA sequence: TGTGCCAGCAGTCCCCGGGGAGGGACCAGCAATCAGCCCCAGCATTTT.

A single count supports this clone. The chain has TRBV5-1 and TRBJ2-5; a possible D gene is TRBD1 (5 bases). Trimming cost V 1 base and J 1 base, with 11 bases left between them. The CDR3 runs 15 residues. Germline CDR1 is SGHRS and CDR2 is YFSETQ. This CDR3 is CASSLFLDTQETQYF. The CDR3 DNA reads as TGCGCCAGCAGCTTGTTTTTGGACACCCAAGAGACCCAGTACTTC. Full variable domain (outside the CDR3, taken from reference TRBV5-1 and TRBJ2-5): KAGVTQTPRYLIKTRGQQVTLSCSPISGHRSVSWYQQTPGQGLQFLFEYFSETQRNKGNFPGRFSGRQFSNSRSEMNVSTLELGDSALYLCASSLFLDTQETQYFGPGTRLLVL.

The V gene is TRBV5-6, the J gene TRBJ2-1, with D possibly being TRBD1 (6 bases). The germline V and J ends were trimmed by 2 bases and 6 bases, with 15 bases remaining between them. CDR3 size: 15 residues. Germline V gene sequence: CDR1 SGHDT, CDR2 YYEEEE. Here the CDR3 reads CASSFIPTGPNEQFF. CDR3 nucleotide sequence: TGTGCCAGCAGCTTCATACCGACAGGACCCAATGAGCAGTTCTTC.

This chain joins TRBV7-2 and TRBJ2-2, with 12 bases matching TRBD2. Germline loops: CDR1 SGHTA, CDR2 FQGNSA. V was pared by 4 bases and J by 3 bases, with 3 bases of the junction left unmatched. This CDR3 spans 16 amino acids. The CDR3 DNA follows: TGTGCCAGCAGCTCCGGGACTAGCGGGTACACCGGGGAGCTGTTTTTT. Its protein is CASSSGTSGYTGELFF. Filled out from reference TRBV7-2 and TRBJ2-2, the complete variable domain reads GAGVSQSPSNKVTEKGKDVELRCDPISGHTALYWYRQSLGQGLEFLIYFQGNSAPDKSGLPSDRFSAERTGGSVSTLTIQRTQQEDSAVYLCASSSGTSGYTGELFFGEGSRLTVL.

This clone was counted between two and nine times. The chain recombines TRBV7-9 with TRBJ2-7; 7 bases match TRBD1. In germline, CDR1 is SEHNR, CDR2 FQNEAQ (reference sequence). This CDR3 has 12 amino acids. V lost 5 bases, J lost 3 bases, and 1 base stayed unmatched. CDR3 protein: CASSRTGYEQYF. The CDR3 DNA follows: TGTGCCAGCAGCCGGACAGGCTACGAGCAGTACTTC. The full variable domain, its missing parts supplied by reference TRBV7-9 and TRBJ2-7, is DTGVSQNPRHKITKRGQNVTFRCDPISEHNRLYWYRQTLGQGPEFLTYFQNEAQLEKSRLLSDRFSAERPKGSFSTLEIQRTEQGDSAMYLCASSRTGYEQYFGPGTRLTVT.

The gene calls are TRBV6-1 and TRBJ1-1; maybe TRBD1 (5 bases). The germline gives CDR1 MNHNS, CDR2 SASEGT. The CDR3 contains 14 residues. V gave up 6 bases and J gave up 5 bases, with 16 bases separating them. CDR3 amino acids: CASSLWGVGTEAFF. The CDR3, as DNA: TGTGCCAGCAGCTTGTGGGGGGTAGGGACTGAAGCTTTCTTT.

This sequence joins TRBV28 and TRBJ1-3; TRBD1 matches 8 bases. Germline CDR1 is MDHEN and CDR2 is SYDVKM. The CDR3 is made up of 16 amino acids. The V segment lost 8 bases and the J segment 0 bases; nucleotides outside the gene matches: 9. This CDR3 is CASVSSTGVSGNTIYF. The CDR3 DNA is TGTGCCAGCGTCTCATCGACAGGGGTCTCTGGAAACACCATATATTTT.

The chain is built from TRBV11-2 and TRBJ2-1, with 8 bases aligning to TRBD2. Germline assignment: CDR1 SGHAT and CDR2 FQNNGV. This CDR3 is built from 16 residues. Trimming removed 1 base from V and 4 bases from J; junction bases left unmatched: 6. The CDR3 DNA reads as TGTGCCAGCAGCTTAGGTGGCGGGAGGAGGTACAATGAGCAGTTCTTC. Translated, it gives CASSLGGGRRYNEQFF.

Worth noting for this clone: Other DNA sequences from this sample encode an identical CDR3 as well. In DNA form, the CDR3 reads TGTGCCAGCAGTTTACAGGGGAACACTGAAGCTTTCTTT. Protein: CASSLQGNTEAFF. This chain uses TRBV6-5 with TRBJ1-1; D is possibly TRBD1 (6 bases). The germline V gene encodes CDR1 MNHEY and CDR2 SVGAGI. V was pared by 4 bases and J by 1 base, with 7 bases between. The CDR3 length is 13 residues.

This clone came up a few times. The CDR3 DNA reads TGTGCCATGAGCGGGAGTGCCTACGAGCAGTACTTC. This encodes CAMSGSAYEQYF. The V and J genes are TRBV10-3 and TRBJ2-7; TRBD2 matches 8 bases. The CDR3 is 12 amino acids. Germline values: CDR1 ENHRY, CDR2 SYGVKD. Losses at the gene ends were 9 bases for V and 2 bases for J; bases not matched to a gene: 3.